This T cell receptor beta chain was documented in a study of T cell changes during pregnancy in multiple sclerosis (dated by TCRdb to about 2019). At the level of the whole study: Changes in the T cell repertoire over the course of pregnancy were examined in this study in women with multiple sclerosis.

The library was prepared using the immunoSEQ multiplex PCR assay. In TCRdb, the immuneACCESS table is reduced to in-frame sequences with V and J assigned. These tables do not hold every clone; where another copy was compared, an unresolved V gene accounts for under half, and the others remain unexplained. The table for this sample lists roughly 97,000 clones; approximately 90% of them were counted only once. The ten largest clones capture around 0.8% of the sample. V gives up 0 bases and J gives up 2 bases, and the segment between their germline ends measures 13 bases. From the cysteine through the phenylalanine, the CDR3 covers 16 amino acids. Only the CDR3 DNA is retained, 48 bases long and in frame from the first base. Note on this clone: It has no known antigen specificity. Within one base of it there is no much larger clone, and no base qualities were kept.

This sequence was found in a female donor in good health, enrolled as a control in a pregnancy study. The rearrangement combines TRBV23-1 with TRBJ1-1; no D segment can be confidently identified. TRBV23-1 is placed among ORFs of uncertain function. Sequences were derived from peripheral blood, sampled in the second trimester of pregnancy. The DNA sequence is TGCGCCAGCAGTCAATCGATCGGGATACTTAACACTGAAGCTTTCTTT. It is translated as CASSQSIGILNTEAFF.